These 10 T cell receptor beta chains share one sample of origin, sequenced in a study of blood T cell repertoires in COVID-19. Method: immunoSEQ multiplex PCR; TCRdb's copy keeps in-frame clones and lacks some. The sample contains roughly 330,000 clones, about 87% of which appear only once. Input material: PBMCs or T cells enriched from blood (not recorded which). The receptors come from a man aged 25 to 40 who had recovered from COVID-19.

The rearrangement joins TRBV7-2 to TRBJ1-5, with D possibly being TRBD1 (6 bases). V shed 3 bases and J shed 6 bases, with 12 bases lying between them. The CDR3 spans 14 residues. CDR1 SGHTA and CDR2 FQGNSA come from the germline V gene. In nucleotides, the CDR3 is TGTGCCAGCAGCTTTCCGGGGGGCGGTCAGCCCCAGCATTTT. Its translation is CASSFPGGGQPQHF.

The chain uses TRBV5-1 and TRBJ2-3; tentatively, D is TRBD2 (5 bases). The length of the CDR3 is 15 residues. Between the trimmed V and J ends, which lost 0 bases and 5 bases, there was a span of 13 bases. Germline V CDR1 and CDR2: SGHRS, YFSETQ. This CDR3 reads CASSLAALVGDTQYF. In DNA form, the CDR3 reads TGCGCCAGCAGCTTGGCGGCACTAGTAGGAGATACGCAGTATTTT.

This chain links TRBV12-3 or TRBV12-4 with TRBJ2-5; D is perhaps TRBD2 (5 bases). V was pared by 3 bases and J by 2 bases, with 7 bases between. This CDR3 has 13 amino acids. The CDR3 here is CASSFRGQETQYF. DNA of the CDR3: TGTGCCAGCAGTTTCCGGGGACAAGAGACCCAGTACTTC.

This clone has just a few counts. In DNA, the CDR3 is TGTGCCAGCAGCTTAGGGGATGAGAGGGAGGGCTACACCTTC. Translating gives CASSLGDEREGYTF. This rearrangement joins TRBV7-6 to TRBJ1-2; D gene ambiguous. Trimming left V 1 base short and J 8 bases short, with 14 bases between. From germline, CDR1 is SGHVS and CDR2 FNYEAQ. This CDR3 is built from 14 residues.

A few counts support this clone. The gene calls are TRBV7-9 and TRBJ1-1; no firm D call. Germline loops: CDR1 SEHNR, CDR2 FQNEAQ (reference sequence). Trimming stripped 1 base from V and 10 bases from J, with 10 bases between. This CDR3 spans 12 amino acids. The chain's CDR3 is CASSLGVIGAFF. The CDR3 nucleotides are TGTGCCAGCAGCTTAGGAGTCATCGGAGCTTTCTTT.

The chain has TRBV29-1 and TRBJ2-7, with 9 bases that match TRBD1. This CDR3 is 14 amino acids long. From germline, CDR1 is SQVTM and CDR2 ANQGSEA. V lost 1 base to trimming and J lost 6 bases; unmatched junction nucleotides: 7. CDR3 coding DNA: TGCAGCGTTGAAGGGGGACAGGGAAGGTCCGAGCAGTACTTC. This sequence encodes CSVEGGQGRSEQYF.

J is TRBJ2-3 and V is TRBV7-2; 9 bases line up with TRBD2. Germline lookup yields CDR1 SGHTA and CDR2 FQGNSA. With 4 bases clipped from V and 6 bases from J, the junction kept 8 bases outside the gene matches. There are 15 residues in the CDR3. The CDR3 DNA reads as TGTGCCAGCAGCTCTAGCGGGGCGGCCCTTGATACGCAGTATTTT. Its protein is CASSSSGAALDTQYF.

This chain connects TRBV9 to TRBJ2-3; TRBD2 matches 10 bases. This CDR3 contains 16 residues. Losses at the gene ends were 3 bases for V and 6 bases for J; bases not matched to a gene: 10. Germline V CDR1 and CDR2: SGDLS, YYNGEE. The CDR3 DNA follows: TGTGCCAGCAGCGCGCCCGGGACTAGCGAGGACGATACGCAGTATTTT. It yields the protein CASSAPGTSEDDTQYF.

The rearrangement joins TRBV24-1 to TRBJ1-2; D ambiguous. The CDR3 runs to 12 residues. Germline assignment: CDR1 KGHDR and CDR2 SFDVKD. Trimming pared 2 bases from V and 5 bases from J, leaving 5 bases between. The CDR3 reads CATSDWQYGYTF. CDR3 nucleotide sequence: TGTGCCACCAGTGATTGGCAGTATGGCTACACCTTC.

A single count supports this clone. V usage is TRBV30 and J usage is TRBJ1-1, with 8 bases identical to TRBD1. J was trimmed by 4 bases and V by 4 bases; bases with no gene match: 5. The CDR3 extends over 13 amino acids. Germline V CDR1 and CDR2: GTSNPN, SVGIG (reference sequence). CDR3 in DNA: TGTGCCTGGACCAGACAGGGGCCCACTGAAGCTTTCTTT. It encodes CAWTRQGPTEAFF.